This T cell receptor (beta chain) was captured by sequencing in a study of blood T cell repertoires in COVID-19. For the study at large: T cells, B-cell-depleted T cells, or PBMCs provided the cDNA or gDNA that served as material.

In the original analysis: Researchers report that nucleated cell counts were estimated from reference gene primer amplification. Clones were sequenced by immunoSEQ multiplex PCR, and TCRdb holds only the in-frame ones, with some missing. The V and J calls and clone size were taken over from that table, and D and trimming were inferred from the DNA. The sample lists around 25,000 clones, about two thirds occurring once. Germline V gene lookup returns CDR1 MNHEY and CDR2 SVGAGI. V was pared by 7 bases and J by 7 bases, with 10 bases of the junction left unmatched. CDR3 size: 15 residues. The sample holds one count of this clone.

V gene TRBV6-5 combines with J gene TRBJ1-6; 7 bases align to TRBD1. The clonotype was recovered from a woman over 75 with acute or convalescent COVID-19. The sequencing input was peripheral blood. The CDR3 loop reads CASKQGRDTNSPLHF. The CDR3 region has the DNA TGTGCCAGCAAACAGGGGCGGGATACGAATTCACCCCTCCACTTT.